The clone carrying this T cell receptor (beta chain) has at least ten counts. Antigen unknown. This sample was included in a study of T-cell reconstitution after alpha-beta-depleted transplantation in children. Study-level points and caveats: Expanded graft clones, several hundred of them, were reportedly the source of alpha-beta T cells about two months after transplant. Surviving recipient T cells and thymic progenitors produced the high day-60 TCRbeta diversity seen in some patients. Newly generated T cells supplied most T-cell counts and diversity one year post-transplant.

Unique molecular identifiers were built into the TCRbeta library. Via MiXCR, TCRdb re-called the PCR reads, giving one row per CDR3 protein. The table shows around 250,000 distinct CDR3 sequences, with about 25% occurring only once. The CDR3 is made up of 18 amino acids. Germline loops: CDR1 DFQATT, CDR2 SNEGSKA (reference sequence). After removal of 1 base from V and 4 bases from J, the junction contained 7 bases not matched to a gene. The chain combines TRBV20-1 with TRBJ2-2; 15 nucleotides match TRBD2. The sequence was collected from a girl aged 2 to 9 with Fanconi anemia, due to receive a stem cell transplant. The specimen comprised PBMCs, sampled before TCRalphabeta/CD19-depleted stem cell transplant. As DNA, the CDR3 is TGCAGTGCTAGAGGGACTAGCGGGAGGGCCCTCGTCACCGGGGAGCTGTTTTTT. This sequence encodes CSARGTSGRALVTGELFF.